What follows is one T cell receptor beta chain and its context. Its specificity is unknown. RNA was isolated and reverse transcribed to cDNA, the sequencing template. Here immunoSEQ multiplex PCR was the method, and the copy in TCRdb shows in-frame clones only, minus some. This table has 200,000 or so clones, roughly 60% appearing once. The treatment: oral pan-JAK inhibitor, 5-10 mg twice daily. The study team obtained lesional scalp punch biopsies and peripheral blood from alopecia areata patients. This entry belongs to a study of CD8+ T cells in alopecia areata. Overall study context: Each of the treated patients was given oral tofacitinib, 5 to 10 mg twice daily, for moderate-to-severe alopecia areata.

Study-wide results and limits: Scalp samples also contribute reads from the resident alphabeta T cells found in normal skin. Tofacitinib significantly decreased scalp clonality and expanded CD8+ clones among top 100.

This CDR3 comprises 14 residues. In germline, CDR1 is LGHNA, CDR2 YSLEER. Trimming cost V 1 base and J 2 bases, with 5 bases left between them. The receptor was derived from a human donor with alopecia areata. The chain couples TRBV4-3 to TRBJ2-2; D unclear. Material: CD4+ T cells sorted from blood, obtained at week 24, from a patient treated with tofacitinib. CDR3: CASSQGANTGELFF. The CDR3 region has the DNA TGCGCCAGCAGCCAAGGTGCAAACACCGGGGAGCTGTTTTTT.